The present TCR beta chain was sequenced within a study of blood T cell repertoires in COVID-19. Trimming cost V 6 bases and J 2 bases, with 13 bases left between them. The CDR3 consists of 14 residues. CDR1 is SGHTA and CDR2 is FQGNSA in the germline V gene. Here immunoSEQ multiplex PCR was the method, and the copy in TCRdb shows in-frame clones only, minus some. The sample lists roughly 300,000 clones, less than 85% seen once, with roughly 2.6% in the top ten. V and J are TRBV7-2 and TRBJ2-5; maybe TRBD2 (6 bases). The sequence was obtained from a woman in her forties or fifties who had recovered from COVID-19. Sequencing used PBMCs or T cells enriched from blood (not recorded which). CDR3 bases: TGTGCCAGCAGTCGACCGGGGGTACAAGAGACCCAGTACTTC. This gives the protein CASSRPGVQETQYF.